This TCR beta chain was sequenced for a study of T cells expressing NK-cell markers (dated by TCRdb to the early 2020s). With respect to the entire study: TCR beta-chain repertoires were profiled in sorted CD3+CD56+NKG2C+, CD3+CD56+NKG2C- and CD3+CD56-NKG2C+ T-cell subsets from several donors. Libraries were sequenced as 2 x 150 bp reads on Illumina HiSeq 2000/2500, MiSeq or NextSeq. All eight donors whose samples were sequenced were randomly selected healthy volunteers, three of them men and five women. Of the eight sequenced donors, seven were found to be HCMV-seropositive and one was found to be HCMV-seronegative. General study outcomes and caveats: Those dominant clonotypes were again the most abundant among CD3+CD56-NKG2C+ cells in four donors, at roughly 25-60.1%. Whether the expanded NKG2C-expressing T cell clones were specific for HCMV antigens was left unclear. In six donors, the dominant CD3+CD56+NKG2C+ clonotypes ranked among the top 10 CD8+ clonotypes, making up roughly 1.0-7.5% of CD8+ T cells.

To determine HCMV serostatus, a commercial ELISA kit was used to detect HCMV-specific IgG in serum. Peripheral blood mononuclear cells were isolated from blood by Ficoll density gradient centrifugation. For this clonotype: The target of this receptor is not known.

Instrument on record: Illumina HiSeq 2000. TCR beta cDNA libraries were made by 5'RACE template switching that added a universal primer site and unique molecular identifiers. Synthesis of cDNA was primed from the TCR beta constant segment and was followed by two consecutive PCR amplification steps. In the authors' own workflow: Reads were demultiplexed and grouped by UMI with MIGEC, and clonotypes were assembled and quantified with MiTCR. To exclude erroneous sequences, any TCR cDNA sequence not supported by at least two reads was discarded. The tcR package was used for downstream repertoire analysis, with clonotypes matched between fractions based on CDR3 nucleotide sequence plus V segment. VDJmatch was used to annotate antigen specificity against VDJdb, with one amino acid substitution in CDR3 permitted. Once TCRdb had reprocessed the reads, it stored one entry per CDR3 protein sequence and supplied no DNA. TCRdb, rather than the study authors, made the V and J calls. This sample's records show 400,000 to 550,000 distinct CDR3 sequences. 7.3% of the sample belongs to the ten largest clones.

CDR1 and CDR2 are drawn from the germline V gene: SGHTA, FQGTGA. The CDR3, from cysteine to phenylalanine, totals 17 residues. DNA is not on record. Here the chain combines TRBV7-3 and TRBJ2-2; TCRdb picks TRBD1, but there is no DNA to check that call. The origin of this receptor is a woman between 18 and 70 years old in good health. Material: blood T cells: a sorted CD56 or NKG2C T cell subset, CD4+ or CD8+ T cells, or bulk PBMC T cells (not recorded which). The CDR3 is CASSLSPRRKNTGELFF. The variable domain in full, with residues beyond the CDR3 obtained from the reference TRBV7-3 and TRBJ2-2 genes, is GAGVSQTPSNKVTEKGKYVELRCDPISGHTALYWYRQSLGQGPEFLIYFQGTGAADDSGLPNDRFFAVRPEGSVSTLKIQRTERGDSAVYLCASSLSPRRKNTGELFFGEGSRLTVL.